The clone carrying this T cell receptor beta chain occurred a few times. The length of the CDR3 is 19 residues. In germline, CDR1 is MGHRA, CDR2 YSYEKL. The trim removed 0 bases at V and 2 bases at J, leaving 10 bases unmatched. There were TCR beta CDR3 regions amplified from RNA transcripts. HTBI primers drove first-round RT-PCR of the TCR CDR3. MiXCR was run by TCRdb on the multiplex PCR reads, yielding one entry per CDR3 protein. This repertoire shows under 250,000 distinct CDR3 sequences, approximately 25% found once; its top ten account for 35%. These data belong to a study of T cells in Graves' hyperthyroidism and ophthalmopathy.

The TCR was taken from a woman aged 40 to 49 with Graves' ophthalmopathy. The V gene is TRBV4-1, the J gene TRBJ2-7; 13 positions agree with TRBD2. The sample consisted of blood. The DNA of the CDR3 is TGCGCCAGCAGCCAAGAGGCCCCCGGGACTAGCGGGAACCCCTACGAGCAGTACTTC. As protein: CASSQEAPGTSGNPYEQYF.